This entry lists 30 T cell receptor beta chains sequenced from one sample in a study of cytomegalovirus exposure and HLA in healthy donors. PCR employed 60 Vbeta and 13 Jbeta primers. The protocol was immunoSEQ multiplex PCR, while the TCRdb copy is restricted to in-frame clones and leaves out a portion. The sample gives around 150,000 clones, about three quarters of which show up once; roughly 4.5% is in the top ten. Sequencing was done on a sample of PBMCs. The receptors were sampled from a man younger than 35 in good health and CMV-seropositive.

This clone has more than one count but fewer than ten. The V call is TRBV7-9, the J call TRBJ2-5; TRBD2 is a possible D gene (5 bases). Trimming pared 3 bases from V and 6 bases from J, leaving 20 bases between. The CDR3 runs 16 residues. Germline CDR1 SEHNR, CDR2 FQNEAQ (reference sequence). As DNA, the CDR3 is TGTGCCAGCAGCTTTATTGGAAAAGCGGACGGGAAGACCCAGTACTTC. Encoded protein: CASSFIGKADGKTQYF.

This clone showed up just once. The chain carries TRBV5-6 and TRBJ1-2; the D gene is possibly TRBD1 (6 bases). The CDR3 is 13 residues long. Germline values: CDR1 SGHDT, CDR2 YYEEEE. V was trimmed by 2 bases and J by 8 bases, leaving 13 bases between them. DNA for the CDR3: TGTGCCAGCAGCTTTAAACAGGGAGACGGCTACACCTTC. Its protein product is CASSFKQGDGYTF.

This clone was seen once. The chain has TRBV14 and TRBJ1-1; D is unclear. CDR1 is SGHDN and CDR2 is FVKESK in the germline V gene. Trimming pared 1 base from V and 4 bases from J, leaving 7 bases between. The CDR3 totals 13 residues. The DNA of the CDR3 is TGTGCCAGCAGCCAAGTAAGAGGCACTGAAGCTTTCTTT. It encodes CASSQVRGTEAFF.

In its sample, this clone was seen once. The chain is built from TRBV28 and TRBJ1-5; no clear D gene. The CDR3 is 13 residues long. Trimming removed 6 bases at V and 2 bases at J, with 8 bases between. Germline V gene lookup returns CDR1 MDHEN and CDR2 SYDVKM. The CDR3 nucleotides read TGTGCCAGCAGCTCGGGTCGCAATCAGCCCCAGCATTTT. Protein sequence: CASSSGRNQPQHF.

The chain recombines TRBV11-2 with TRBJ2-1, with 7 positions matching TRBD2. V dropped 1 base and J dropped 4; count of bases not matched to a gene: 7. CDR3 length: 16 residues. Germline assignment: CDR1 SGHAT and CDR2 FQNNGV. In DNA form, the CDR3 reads TGTGCCAGCAGCTTAGTGCGGCCTAGCGGATACAATGAGCAGTTCTTC. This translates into CASSLVRPSGYNEQFF.

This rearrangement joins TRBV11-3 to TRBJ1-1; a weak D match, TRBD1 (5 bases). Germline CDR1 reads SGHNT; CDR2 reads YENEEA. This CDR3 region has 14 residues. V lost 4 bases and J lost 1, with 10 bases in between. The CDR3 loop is CASSSRQKNTEAFF. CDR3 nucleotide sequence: TGTGCCAGCAGCTCCCGACAGAAGAACACTGAAGCTTTCTTT.

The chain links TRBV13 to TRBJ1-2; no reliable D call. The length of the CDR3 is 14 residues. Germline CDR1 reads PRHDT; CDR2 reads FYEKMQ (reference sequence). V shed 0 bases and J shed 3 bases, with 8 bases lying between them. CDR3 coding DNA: TGTGCCAGCAGCTTAGGGCGTCTCGACTATGGCTACACCTTC. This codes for CASSLGRLDYGYTF.

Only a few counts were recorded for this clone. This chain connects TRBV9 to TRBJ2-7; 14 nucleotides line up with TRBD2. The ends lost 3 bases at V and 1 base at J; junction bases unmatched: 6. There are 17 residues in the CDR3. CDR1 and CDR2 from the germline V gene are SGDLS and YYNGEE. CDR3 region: CASSGGTSGRGSYEQYV. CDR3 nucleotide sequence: TGTGCCAGCAGCGGAGGGACTAGCGGGAGAGGTTCCTACGAGCAGTACGTC.

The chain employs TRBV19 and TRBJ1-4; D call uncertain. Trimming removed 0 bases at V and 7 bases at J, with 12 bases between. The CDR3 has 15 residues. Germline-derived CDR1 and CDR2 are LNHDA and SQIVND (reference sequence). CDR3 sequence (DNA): TGTGCCAGTAGTATAGACGCAGGCTTCTCTGAAAAACTGTTTTTT. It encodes CASSIDAGFSEKLFF.

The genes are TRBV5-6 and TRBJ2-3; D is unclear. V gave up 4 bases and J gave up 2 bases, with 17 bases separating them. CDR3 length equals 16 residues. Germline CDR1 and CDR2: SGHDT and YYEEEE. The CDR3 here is CASSQRLRSSTDTQYF. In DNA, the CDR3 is TGTGCCAGCAGCCAAAGACTCCGGTCTTCCACAGATACGCAGTATTTT.

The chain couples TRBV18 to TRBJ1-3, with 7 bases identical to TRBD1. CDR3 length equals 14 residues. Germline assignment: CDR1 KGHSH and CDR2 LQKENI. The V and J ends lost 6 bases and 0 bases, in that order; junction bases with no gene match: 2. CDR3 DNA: TGTGCCAGCTCCAGGACAGGCTCTGGAAACACCATATATTTT. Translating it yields CASSRTGSGNTIYF.

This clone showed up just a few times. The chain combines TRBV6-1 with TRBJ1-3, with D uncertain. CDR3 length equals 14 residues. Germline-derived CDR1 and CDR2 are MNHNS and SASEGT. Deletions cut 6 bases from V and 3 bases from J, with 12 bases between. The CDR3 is CASRSSAGGNTIYF. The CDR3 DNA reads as TGTGCCAGCAGGTCATCCGCGGGTGGAAACACCATATATTTT.

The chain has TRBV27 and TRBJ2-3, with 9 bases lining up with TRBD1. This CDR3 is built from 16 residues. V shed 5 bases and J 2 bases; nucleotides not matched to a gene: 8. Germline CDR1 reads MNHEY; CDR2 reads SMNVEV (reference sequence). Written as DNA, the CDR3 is TGTGCCAGCAGTCTCCGGGACAGGGCTTTCACAGATACGCAGTATTTT. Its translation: CASSLRDRAFTDTQYF.

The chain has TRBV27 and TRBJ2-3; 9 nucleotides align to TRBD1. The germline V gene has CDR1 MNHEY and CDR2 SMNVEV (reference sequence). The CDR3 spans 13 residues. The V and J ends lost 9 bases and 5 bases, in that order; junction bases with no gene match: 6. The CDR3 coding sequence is TGTGCCAGTTGGGACAGGGCGAAAGATACGCAGTATTTT. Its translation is CASWDRAKDTQYF.

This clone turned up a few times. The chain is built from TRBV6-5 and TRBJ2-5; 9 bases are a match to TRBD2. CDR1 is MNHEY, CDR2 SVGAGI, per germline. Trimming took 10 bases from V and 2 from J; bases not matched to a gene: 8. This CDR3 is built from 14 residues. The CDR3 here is CATRRSGGQETQYF. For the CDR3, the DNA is TGTGCCACCCGGCGTAGCGGGGGTCAAGAGACCCAGTACTTC.

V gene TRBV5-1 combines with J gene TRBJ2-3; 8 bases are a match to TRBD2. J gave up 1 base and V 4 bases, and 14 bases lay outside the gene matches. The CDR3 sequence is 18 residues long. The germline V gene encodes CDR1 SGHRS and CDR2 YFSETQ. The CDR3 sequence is CASSTAYLAGTRTDTQYF. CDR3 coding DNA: TGCGCCAGCAGCACCGCTTATCTAGCGGGCACCCGCACAGATACGCAGTATTTT.

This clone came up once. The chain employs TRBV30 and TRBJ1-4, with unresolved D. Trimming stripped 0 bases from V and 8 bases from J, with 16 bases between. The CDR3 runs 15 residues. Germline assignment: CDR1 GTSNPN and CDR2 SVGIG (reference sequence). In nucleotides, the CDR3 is TGTGCCTGGAGTGTAGGTGCAGGAGGTCCGGAAAAACTGTTTTTT. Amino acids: CAWSVGAGGPEKLFF.

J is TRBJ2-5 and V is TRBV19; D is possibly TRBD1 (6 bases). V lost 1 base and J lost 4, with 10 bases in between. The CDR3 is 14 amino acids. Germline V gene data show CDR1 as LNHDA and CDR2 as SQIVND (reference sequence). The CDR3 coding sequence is TGTGCCAGTAGTATAGTACAGGGCGGAGAGACCCAGTACTTC. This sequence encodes CASSIVQGGETQYF.

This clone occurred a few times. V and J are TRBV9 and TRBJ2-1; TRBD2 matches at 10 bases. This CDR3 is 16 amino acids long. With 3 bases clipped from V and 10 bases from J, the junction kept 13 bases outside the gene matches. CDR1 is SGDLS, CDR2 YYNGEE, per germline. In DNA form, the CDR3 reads TGTGCCAGCAGCGCAAATTGGGGGCTAGCGGGAGTGGAGCAGTTCTTC. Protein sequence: CASSANWGLAGVEQFF. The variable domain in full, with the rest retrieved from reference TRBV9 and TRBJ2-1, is DSGVTQTPKHLITATGQRVTLRCSPRSGDLSVYWYQQSLDQGLQFLIQYYNGEERAKGNILERFSAQQFPDLHSELNLSSLELGDSALYFCASSANWGLAGVEQFFGPGTRLTVL.

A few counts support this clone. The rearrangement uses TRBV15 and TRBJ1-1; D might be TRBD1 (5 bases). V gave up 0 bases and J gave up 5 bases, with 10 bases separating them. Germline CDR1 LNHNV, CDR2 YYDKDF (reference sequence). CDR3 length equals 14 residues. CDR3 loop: CATSRERTLTEAFF. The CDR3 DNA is TGTGCCACCAGCAGAGAAAGGACACTGACTGAAGCTTTCTTT.

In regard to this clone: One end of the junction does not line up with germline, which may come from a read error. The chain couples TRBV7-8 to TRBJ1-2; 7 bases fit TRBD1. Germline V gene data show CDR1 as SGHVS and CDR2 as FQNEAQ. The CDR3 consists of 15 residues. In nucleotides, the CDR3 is TGTGCCAGCAGCTTTAGAATCCGGGACAGACATGGCTACACTTTC. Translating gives CASSFRIRDRHGYTF.

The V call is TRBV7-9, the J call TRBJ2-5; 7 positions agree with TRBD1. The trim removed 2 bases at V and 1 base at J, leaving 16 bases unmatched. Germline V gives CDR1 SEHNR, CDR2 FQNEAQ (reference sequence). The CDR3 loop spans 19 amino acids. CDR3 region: CASSLFLFEGAPSQETQYF. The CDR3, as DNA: TGTGCCAGCAGCTTATTTTTGTTTGAGGGGGCCCCATCCCAAGAGACCCAGTACTTC. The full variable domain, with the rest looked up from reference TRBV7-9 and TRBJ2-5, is DTGVSQNPRHKITKRGQNVTFRCDPISEHNRLYWYRQTLGQGPEFLTYFQNEAQLEKSRLLSDRFSAERPKGSFSTLEIQRTEQGDSAMYLCASSLFLFEGAPSQETQYFGPGTRLLVL.

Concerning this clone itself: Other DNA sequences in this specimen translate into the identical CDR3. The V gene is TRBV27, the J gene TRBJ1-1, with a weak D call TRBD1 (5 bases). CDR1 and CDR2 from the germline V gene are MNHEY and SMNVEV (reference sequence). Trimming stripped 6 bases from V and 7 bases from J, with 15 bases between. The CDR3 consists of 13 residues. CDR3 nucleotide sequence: TGTGCCAGCAGCCCACCAGGGAAAGGTGAAGCTTTCTTT. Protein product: CASSPPGKGEAFF.

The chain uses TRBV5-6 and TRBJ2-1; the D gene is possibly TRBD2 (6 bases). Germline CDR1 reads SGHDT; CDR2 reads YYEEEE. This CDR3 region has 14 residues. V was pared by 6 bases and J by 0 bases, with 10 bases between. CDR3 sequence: CASIIAVSYNEQFF. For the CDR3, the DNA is TGTGCCAGCATCATAGCGGTCTCCTACAATGAGCAGTTCTTC.

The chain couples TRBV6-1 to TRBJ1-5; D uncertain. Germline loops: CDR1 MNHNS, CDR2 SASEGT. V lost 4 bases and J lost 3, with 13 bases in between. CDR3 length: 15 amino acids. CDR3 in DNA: TGTGCCAGCAGTGGCCCGGGGAAATTCAATCAGCCCCAGCATTTT. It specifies CASSGPGKFNQPQHF.

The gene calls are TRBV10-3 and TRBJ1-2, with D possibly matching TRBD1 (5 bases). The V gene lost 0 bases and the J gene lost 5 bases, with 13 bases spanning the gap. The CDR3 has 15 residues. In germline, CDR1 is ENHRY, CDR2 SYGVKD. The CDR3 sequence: CAISESGQGRYGYTF. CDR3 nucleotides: TGTGCCATCAGTGAGTCGGGGCAGGGAAGGTATGGCTACACCTTC.

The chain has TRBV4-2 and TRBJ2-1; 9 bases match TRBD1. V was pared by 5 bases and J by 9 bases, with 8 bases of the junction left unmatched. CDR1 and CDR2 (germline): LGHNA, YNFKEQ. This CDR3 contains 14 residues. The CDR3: CASSGRDREGEQFF. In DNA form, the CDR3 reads TGTGCCAGCAGCGGCCGGGACAGGGAGGGTGAGCAGTTCTTC.

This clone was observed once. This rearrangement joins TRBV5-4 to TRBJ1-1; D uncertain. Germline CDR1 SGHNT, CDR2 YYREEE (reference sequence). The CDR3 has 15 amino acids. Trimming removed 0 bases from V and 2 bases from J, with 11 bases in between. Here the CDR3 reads CASSLANKLNTEAFF. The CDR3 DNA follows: TGTGCCAGCAGCTTGGCCAACAAGTTAAACACTGAAGCTTTCTTT.

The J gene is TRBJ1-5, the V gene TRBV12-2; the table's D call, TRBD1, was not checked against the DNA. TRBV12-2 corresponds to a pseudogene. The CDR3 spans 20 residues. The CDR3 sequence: CASRGPQGIPEYYSNQPQHF. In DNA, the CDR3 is TGTGCAAGTCGCGGCCCACAGGGGATACCCGAATACTATAGCAATCAGCCCCAGCATTTT.

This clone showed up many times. The CDR3 DNA reads TGTGCCAGCAGCTTAGTCCCGGGGCCCGGGAGAGCTAATGAAAAACTGTTTTTT. This translates into CASSLVPGPGRANEKLFF. The V and J genes are TRBV7-2 and TRBJ1-4; maybe TRBD1 (5 bases). V shed 1 base and J shed 3 bases, with 18 bases lying between them. This CDR3 is built from 18 residues. Germline-derived CDR1 and CDR2 are SGHTA and FQGNSA.